The 21 T cell receptor beta chains below come from one sample, sequenced in a study of T-cell reconstitution after alpha-beta-depleted transplantation in children. The authors prepared the TCRbeta library with unique molecular identifiers. TCRdb independently ran MiXCR on the PCR reads; one entry per CDR3 protein. The sample has about a million distinct CDR3 sequences; about 26% are singletons. Source: PBMCs, mostly from graft donor cells, taken 360 days after TCRalphabeta/CD19-depleted stem cell transplant. The receptors shown here come from a boy less than two years old who had a stem cell transplant for SCID, so the T cells may come from the graft donor.

The chain joins TRBV3-1 to TRBJ2-7; D is unclear. The V end lost 1 base, the J end lost 7 bases, and 17 bases lay between the germline ends. Germline CDR1 reads LGHDT; CDR2 reads YNNKEL (reference sequence). CDR3 length: 15 residues. Here the CDR3 reads CASSQVQPFGFEQYF. The DNA for the CDR3 is TGTGCCAGCAGCCAAGTTCAGCCATTCGGATTTGAGCAGTACTTC.

J is TRBJ1-2 and V is TRBV9; possibly TRBD1 for D (6 bases). The CDR3 extends over 17 amino acids. Trimming stripped 1 base from V and 3 bases from J, with 19 bases between. Per the germline V gene, CDR1 is SGDLS and CDR2 is YYNGEE. The chain's CDR3 is CASSVKPTGPSDYGYTF. For the CDR3, the DNA is TGTGCCAGCAGCGTAAAACCAACAGGGCCCTCGGACTATGGCTACACCTTC.

In its sample, this clonotype was seen a few times. CDR3 in amino acids: CASNTGMNTEAFF. CDR3 coding DNA: TGCGCCAGCAACACAGGGATGAACACTGAAGCTTTCTTT. V usage is TRBV10-2 and J usage is TRBJ1-1; maybe TRBD1 (6 bases). From germline, CDR1 is WSHSY and CDR2 SAAADI. The CDR3 length is 13 residues. V lost 7 bases and J lost 0, with 9 bases in between.

In this sample, this clonotype turned up a few times. The rearrangement uses TRBV11-2 and TRBJ2-1; 7 bases are a match to TRBD2. CDR1 SGHAT and CDR2 FQNNGV come from the germline V gene. J was trimmed by 6 bases and V by 3 bases; bases with no gene match: 5. The CDR3 extends over 14 amino acids. The CDR3 DNA is TGTGCCAGCAGCTTTAGCGGGTTCGGCAATGAGCAGTTCTTC. Its translation is CASSFSGFGNEQFF.

This clonotype was seen only a few times. The rearrangement uses TRBV7-9 and TRBJ2-3, with D possibly being TRBD2 (5 bases). Germline values: CDR1 SEHNR, CDR2 FQNEAQ (reference sequence). The CDR3 contains 15 residues. The V end lost 0 bases, the J end lost 1 base, and 8 bases lay between the germline ends. In DNA form, the CDR3 reads TGTGCCAGCAGCTTAGCAACTAGAGGCACAGATACGCAGTATTTT. Translation gives CASSLATRGTDTQYF.

The J gene is TRBJ1-2, the V gene TRBV4-1, with 7 bases fitting TRBD1. The trim removed 3 bases at V and 6 bases at J, leaving 7 bases unmatched. CDR1 is MGHRA and CDR2 is YSYEKL in the germline V gene. CDR3 length: 14 amino acids. CDR3 nucleotides: TGCGCCAGCAGCCACCAGGGGGGACCAAATGGCTACACCTTC. Its translation is CASSHQGGPNGYTF.

The genes are TRBV18 and TRBJ2-7, with 7 bases identical to TRBD1. Germline CDR1 KGHSH, CDR2 LQKENI. V trimming: 5 bases; J trimming: 3 bases; junction bases outside the gene matches: 10. This CDR3 contains 15 residues. CDR3 in amino acids: CASSDQGVSIYEQYF. CDR3 coding DNA: TGTGCCAGCTCAGACCAGGGGGTTTCGATCTACGAGCAGTACTTC.

This clonotype was seen a few times. The rearrangement uses TRBV6-1 and TRBJ2-3; 10 nucleotides line up with TRBD1. CDR1 is MNHNS and CDR2 is SASEGT in the germline V gene. CDR3 length: 15 amino acids. V lost 3 bases, J lost 4 bases, and 4 bases stayed unmatched. Here the CDR3 DNA reads TGTGCCAGCAGTGAGTGGGACAGGGGATCAGATACGCAGTATTTT. Amino acids: CASSEWDRGSDTQYF.

A few counts support this clonotype. The rearrangement links TRBV4-1 to TRBJ2-3, with TRBD2 identical over 9 bases. The CDR3 runs to 18 residues. Germline V gives CDR1 MGHRA, CDR2 YSYEKL. V shed 1 base, J shed 0 bases, and the junction held 8 bases outside the gene matches. The CDR3 DNA is TGCGCCAGCAGCCAAGGCGGGACTAGCATCACTAGCACAGATACGCAGTATTTT. This encodes CASSQGGTSITSTDTQYF.

This chain connects TRBV11-3 to TRBJ2-1; 8 nucleotides agree with TRBD2. Germline V gives CDR1 SGHNT, CDR2 YENEEA. The length of the CDR3 is 15 residues. V lost 5 bases, J lost 8 bases, and 11 bases stayed unmatched. CDR3 residues: CASSPREGGVDEQFF. For the CDR3, the DNA is TGTGCCAGCAGCCCCCGGGAGGGTGGCGTAGATGAGCAGTTCTTC.

This clonotype was picked up a small number of times. The chain is built from TRBV25-1 and TRBJ2-7; D gene uncertain. V was trimmed by 2 bases and J by 3 bases, leaving 14 bases between them. The CDR3 has 15 amino acids. Germline V lookup: CDR1 MGHDK, CDR2 SYGVNS. CDR3 nucleotide sequence: TGTGCCAGCAGTGAAAGCCCGGGCCCAATCTACGAGCAGTACTTC. It yields the protein CASSESPGPIYEQYF.

The chain joins TRBV4-1 to TRBJ1-2, with TRBD1 matching over 8 bases. The trim removed 3 bases at V and 7 bases at J, leaving 13 bases unmatched. From germline, CDR1 is MGHRA and CDR2 YSYEKL. The length of the CDR3 is 16 residues. CDR3 residues: CASSHVTGRQGIGYTF. The CDR3 region has the DNA TGCGCCAGCAGCCATGTAACCGGGAGACAGGGGATTGGCTACACCTTC.

The chain uses TRBV20-1 and TRBJ2-6, with a weak D call TRBD1 (6 bases). CDR1 and CDR2 (germline): DFQATT, SNEGSKA (reference sequence). The ends were cut back, 0 bases at V and 0 bases at J, with 15 bases in the middle. The CDR3 extends over 18 amino acids. The DNA for the CDR3 is TGCAGTGCTAGAGATGATCGGACAGTCGTCTCTGGGGCCAACGTCCTGACTTTC. Translating gives CSARDDRTVVSGANVLTF.

The J gene is TRBJ2-1, the V gene TRBV3-1; D uncertain. V was cut by 1 base and J by 7 bases, with 8 bases left in between. This CDR3 has 13 amino acids. Germline assignment: CDR1 LGHDT and CDR2 YNNKEL (reference sequence). CDR3 region: CASSQAFTNEQFF. The CDR3 nucleotides are TGTGCCAGCAGCCAAGCCTTCACGAATGAGCAGTTCTTC.

The CDR3 DNA reads as TGTGCCAGCAGTCCGCTCCGGACGGTTCAAGAGACCCAGTACTTC. Translating gives CASSPLRTVQETQYF. The gene calls are TRBV6-1 and TRBJ2-5; no clear D. Germline lookup yields CDR1 MNHNS and CDR2 SASEGT. Trimming pared 5 bases from V and 2 bases from J, leaving 15 bases between. The CDR3 contains 15 residues.

This clonotype has only a few counts. The J gene is TRBJ2-3, the V gene TRBV10-3, with a weak D call TRBD1 (6 bases). CDR3 length: 14 amino acids. Between the trimmed V and J ends, which lost 3 bases and 3 bases, there was a span of 10 bases. Germline V lookup: CDR1 ENHRY, CDR2 SYGVKD. CDR3 residues: CAISEDRITDTQYF. CDR3 sequence (DNA): TGTGCCATCAGTGAAGACAGGATAACAGATACGCAGTATTTT.

This clonotype was recorded at least ten times. DNA for the CDR3: TGTGCCAGCAGTCTTGGGGGAGGGGGCTCCTACAATGAGCAGTTCTTC. Translating it yields CASSLGGGGSYNEQFF. The chain employs TRBV7-8 and TRBJ2-1, with D perhaps matching TRBD2 (7 bases). The CDR3 is made up of 16 amino acids. The V and J ends lost 6 bases and 0 bases respectively, with 15 bases between them. Germline V gene sequence: CDR1 SGHVS, CDR2 FQNEAQ.

V gene TRBV5-1 combines with J gene TRBJ1-1; the D gene is possibly TRBD1 (6 bases). The V end was cut by 4 bases, the J end by 2 bases, with 18 bases between. There are 16 residues in the CDR3. The germline CDR1 and CDR2 sequences are SGHRS and YFSETQ. In DNA form, the CDR3 reads TGCGCCAGCAGCCCGAACACAGGGTTTCCAAACACTGAAGCTTTCTTT. This encodes CASSPNTGFPNTEAFF.

The sample holds many counts of this clonotype. The V gene is TRBV4-1, the J gene TRBJ2-6; no clear D. This CDR3 has 19 residues. Trimming removed 0 bases from V and 0 bases from J, with 15 bases in between. CDR1 and CDR2 from the germline V gene are MGHRA and YSYEKL. CDR3 nucleotides: TGCGCCAGCAGCCAAGAGAAGGTCCCCGCTAGCTCTGGGGCCAACGTCCTGACTTTC. Translated: CASSQEKVPASSGANVLTF.

The chain recombines TRBV9 with TRBJ2-3; TRBD1 is a possible D gene (7 bases). The CDR3 contains 16 residues. From germline, CDR1 is SGDLS and CDR2 YYNGEE. The germline V and J ends were trimmed by 2 bases and 3 bases, with 16 bases remaining between them. The CDR3 region has the DNA TGTGCCAGCAGCGTCCCCTCAGGGGGAGGAACAGATACGCAGTATTTT. Its translation: CASSVPSGGGTDTQYF.

V is TRBV29-1 and J is TRBJ2-7, with 9 bases lining up with TRBD1. Losses at the gene ends were 4 bases for V and 7 bases for J; bases not matched to a gene: 11. The germline V gene encodes CDR1 SQVTM and CDR2 ANQGSEA. The CDR3 covers 14 residues. Here the CDR3 DNA reads TGCAGCGTTGCCGCACAGGGGGCGGTGGGAGAGCAGTACTTC. Protein product: CSVAAQGAVGEQYF.